Presented here are 22 T cell receptor beta chains from one specimen sequenced in a study of T cell repertoires in cytomegalovirus infection. TCRdb recomputed calls from the reads with MiXCR, one row per CDR3 protein. The sample yields 500,000 or so distinct CDR3 sequences, about 15% seen once. What was sequenced was CD8+ T cells from PBMCs. The receptors come from a human donor in good health (CMV status not recorded). Some clones in this sample may be carry-over from other donors' samples.

This clonotype was counted at least ten times. The gene calls are TRBV7-9 and TRBJ2-1, with 7 bases matching TRBD2. Germline V gene sequence: CDR1 SEHNR, CDR2 FQNEAQ (reference sequence). This CDR3 region has 15 residues. The J segment lost 4 bases and the V segment lost 4 bases, leaving 7 bases of the junction unmatched. For the CDR3, the DNA is TGTGCCAGCAGCTCCCCGGGGGGTCATTACAATGAGCAGTTCTTC. This sequence encodes CASSSPGGHYNEQFF.

The rearrangement uses TRBV6-1 and TRBJ2-7; 8 bases match TRBD2. The CDR3 consists of 15 residues. Looked up from germline, CDR1 is MNHNS and CDR2 is SASEGT. The J segment lost 3 bases and the V segment lost 3 bases, leaving 7 bases of the junction unmatched. CDR3 in DNA: TGTGCCAGCAGTGACAGAGCGGGAGAGCTCTACGAGCAGTACTTC. This codes for CASSDRAGELYEQYF.

Written as DNA, the CDR3 is TGTGCCAGCAGTGAAGCCTCAAATCGGGGCAGCAATCAGCCCCAGCATTTT. It translates to CASSEASNRGSNQPQHF. The rearrangement joins TRBV6-1 to TRBJ1-5; D might be TRBD1 (5 bases). V dropped 0 bases and J dropped 1 base, with 13 bases sitting between them. The CDR3 is 17 residues long. Per the germline V gene, CDR1 is MNHNS and CDR2 is SASEGT.

This clonotype was seen at least ten times. The J gene is TRBJ1-1, the V gene TRBV6-1; 11 bases are a match to TRBD1. Trimming removed 1 base from V and 11 bases from J; junction bases left unmatched: 12. The CDR3 is made up of 16 amino acids. CDR1 MNHNS and CDR2 SASEGT come from the germline V gene. CDR3 sequence (DNA): TGTGCCAGCAGTGAAGTTTCCTCCGGGACAGGGGGAGGTGCTTTCTTT. Amino acids: CASSEVSSGTGGGAFF.

The rearrangement uses TRBV3-1 and TRBJ2-7, with D perhaps assigned TRBD1 or TRBD2 (6 bases each). Germline V CDR1 and CDR2: LGHDT, YNNKEL (reference sequence). This CDR3 has 15 amino acids. Deletions cut 3 bases from V and 3 bases from J, with 15 bases between. CDR3 loop: CASSQGGTMVYEQYF. In nucleotides, the CDR3 is TGTGCCAGCAGCCAGGGCGGGACAATGGTCTACGAGCAGTACTTC.

This clonotype was detected ten times or more. The V and J genes are TRBV12-3 or TRBV12-4 and TRBJ1-1; possible D gene TRBD1, 6 bases. This CDR3 contains 14 residues. V was trimmed by 6 bases and J by 2 bases, leaving 13 bases between them. The CDR3 DNA is TGTGCCAGCAGCCCGCGGACAGCCAACACTGAAGCTTTCTTT. As protein: CASSPRTANTEAFF.

This clonotype appeared a few times. The rearrangement links TRBV6-1 to TRBJ1-1, with 7 nucleotides matching TRBD1. J lost 3 bases, V lost 4 bases, and 14 bases had no gene match. The CDR3 is 17 amino acids. Looked up from germline, CDR1 is MNHNS and CDR2 is SASEGT. CDR3 region: CASSVPLRQGRDTEAFF. CDR3 in DNA: TGTGCCAGCAGTGTCCCCTTAAGACAGGGCCGGGACACTGAAGCTTTCTTT.

This clonotype was seen a few times. A read error may produce the germline difference seen at one junction end. The chain carries TRBV4-1 and TRBJ2-2, with D uncertain. Germline V lookup: CDR1 MGHRA, CDR2 YSYEKL. This CDR3 spans 16 amino acids. Written as DNA, the CDR3 is TGCGCCAGCAGCCAAGATACTGGCCTGAACGCCGGGGAGCTGTTTTTT. This codes for CASSQDTGLNAGELFF.

Only a few counts were recorded for this clonotype. The chain couples TRBV14 to TRBJ2-2; 9 positions match TRBD1. The CDR3 runs 18 residues. V lost 3 bases and J lost 7; bases outside the gene matches: 15. Germline loops: CDR1 SGHDN, CDR2 FVKESK. CDR3 sequence: CASSHLPPGQGEGGELFF. Written as DNA, the CDR3 is TGTGCCAGCAGCCACCTGCCCCCGGGACAGGGCGAGGGCGGGGAGCTGTTTTTT.

The rearrangement links TRBV12-3 or TRBV12-4 to TRBJ2-7, with unresolved D. Trimming cost V 0 bases and J 0 bases, with 15 bases left between them. CDR3 length: 17 amino acids. In DNA form, the CDR3 reads TGTGCCAGCAGTTTAGCGCGATCGATACGGAGCTCCTACGAGCAGTACTTC. This translates into CASSLARSIRSSYEQYF.

The chain joins TRBV5-8 to TRBJ2-1, with D maybe TRBD1 (5 bases). Germline-derived CDR1 and CDR2 are SGHTS and YDEGEE. Between the trimmed V and J ends, which lost 3 bases and 1 base, there was a span of 8 bases. The CDR3 sequence is 14 residues long. The CDR3 DNA reads as TGTGCCAGCAGCTCAGGGCGTTCCTACAATGAGCAGTTCTTC. Translating gives CASSSGRSYNEQFF.

This clonotype was picked up a small number of times. The V and J genes are TRBV13 and TRBJ1-2, with D perhaps matching TRBD1 (5 bases). This CDR3 is built from 17 residues. V shed 4 bases and J shed 0 bases, with 18 bases lying between them. Germline lookup yields CDR1 PRHDT and CDR2 FYEKMQ (reference sequence). CDR3 nucleotide sequence: TGTGCCAGCAGCTCCTTTAGAAGACAGACCTCTAACTATGGCTACACCTTC. It is translated as CASSSFRRQTSNYGYTF.

This clonotype was seen many times. This chain uses TRBV7-9 with TRBJ1-2; 9 bases match TRBD1. Per germline, CDR1 SEHNR and CDR2 FQNEAQ (reference sequence). The CDR3 is 15 residues long. The J segment lost 7 bases and the V segment lost 0 bases, leaving 6 bases of the junction unmatched. The CDR3 DNA follows: TGTGCCAGCAGCTTAGCCGGACAGGGGCACGGTGGCTACACCTTC. It encodes CASSLAGQGHGGYTF.

This clonotype was seen a few times. The V and J genes are TRBV7-9 and TRBJ1-1; 9 bases map to TRBD1. V dropped 3 bases and J dropped 4; count of bases not matched to a gene: 12. The CDR3 length is 17 residues. CDR1 is SEHNR and CDR2 is FQNEAQ in the germline V gene (reference sequence). The CDR3 spells CASSLGFGTGRSTEAFF. Here the CDR3 DNA reads TGTGCCAGCAGCTTGGGGTTTGGGACAGGGAGGAGCACTGAAGCTTTCTTT.

This clonotype has ten or more counts. The chain employs TRBV7-6 and TRBJ2-5, with 9 positions matching TRBD2. The J segment lost 5 bases and the V segment lost 5 bases, leaving 6 bases of the junction unmatched. The CDR3 has 14 amino acids. CDR1 SGHVS and CDR2 FNYEAQ come from the germline V gene. CDR3 DNA: TGTGCCAGCAGCCCAGCGGGAGGTCGGGAGACCCAGTACTTC. Its protein product is CASSPAGGRETQYF. The full variable domain, its missing parts supplied by reference TRBV7-6 and TRBJ2-5, is GAGVSQSPRYKVTKRGQDVALRCDPISGHVSLYWYRQALGQGPEFLTYFNYEAQQDKSGLPNDRFSAERPEGSISTLTIQRTEQRDSAMYRCASSPAGGRETQYFGPGTRLLVL.

Many counts were recorded for this clonotype. V is TRBV7-3 and J is TRBJ1-1; D is unresolved. Trimming shortened V by 4 bases and J by 3 bases, and 9 bases separated the two germline ends. The length of the CDR3 is 13 residues. Per germline, CDR1 SGHTA and CDR2 FQGTGA. In DNA, the CDR3 is TGTGCCAGCAGCTCCCGAATTGACACTGAAGCTTTCTTT. As protein: CASSSRIDTEAFF.

CDR3 sequence (DNA): TGTGCCAGCAGTTTAACGGCAGGGAGCTCCTACGAGCAGTACTTC. Its protein is CASSLTAGSSYEQYF. The chain carries TRBV28 and TRBJ2-7; D tentatively reads TRBD1 or TRBD2 (5 bases each). Germline loops: CDR1 MDHEN, CDR2 SYDVKM. With 2 bases removed from V and 0 bases from J, the gap between germline ends came to 11 bases. This CDR3 comprises 15 residues.

V usage is TRBV20-1 and J usage is TRBJ2-7, with 7 positions matching TRBD1. There are 14 residues in the CDR3. Germline V gene sequence: CDR1 DFQATT, CDR2 SNEGSKA (reference sequence). The ends lost 5 bases at V and 4 bases at J; junction bases unmatched: 11. The CDR3 nucleotides are TGCAGTGCTCGGCCGCTTACAGGGGATTACGAGCAGTACTTC. The encoded protein is CSARPLTGDYEQYF.

The chain recombines TRBV27 with TRBJ2-2, with D uncertain. Germline CDR1 reads MNHEY; CDR2 reads SMNVEV (reference sequence). This CDR3 has 18 residues. Trimming took off 6 bases at V and 2 bases at J, with 22 bases between the two ends. The CDR3 is CASSFLGLTLINTGELFF. The CDR3 bases are TGTGCCAGCAGCTTTCTAGGCCTCACGCTCATTAACACCGGGGAGCTGTTTTTT.

At least ten counts were recorded for this clonotype. CDR3 DNA sequence: TGTGCCAGTAGTCCTCGACTAGCGGGGATGAGCGAGACCCAGTACTTC. This encodes CASSPRLAGMSETQYF. This chain uses TRBV19 with TRBJ2-5, with TRBD2 identical over 11 bases. This CDR3 is built from 16 residues. With 5 bases clipped from V and 5 bases from J, the junction kept 10 bases outside the gene matches. Germline values: CDR1 LNHDA, CDR2 SQIVND (reference sequence).

In this sample, this clonotype turned up a few times. The CDR3 loop reads CASSLGDRVRDTEAFF. The CDR3 DNA reads TGTGCCAGCAGTTTAGGCGACAGGGTAAGGGACACTGAAGCTTTCTTT. The gene calls are TRBV28 and TRBJ1-1; TRBD1 agrees at 7 bases. The CDR3 has 16 residues. With 2 bases clipped from V and 3 bases from J, the junction kept 9 bases outside the gene matches. CDR1 is MDHEN, CDR2 SYDVKM, per germline.

Many counts were recorded for this clonotype. The chain recombines TRBV7-9 with TRBJ1-1, with TRBD1 matching 7 bases. The CDR3 has 16 residues. The trim removed 5 bases at V and 2 bases at J, leaving 11 bases unmatched. The germline CDR1 and CDR2 sequences are SEHNR and FQNEAQ (reference sequence). For the CDR3, the DNA is TGTGCCAGCAGCCCAGCGATGGAGGGGGCTAACACTGAAGCTTTCTTT. It is translated as CASSPAMEGANTEAFF.